This T cell receptor (beta chain) was recovered during a study of vaccination effects on CD4 cells after COVID-19. The CDR3 extends over 15 amino acids. CDR1 and CDR2 from the germline V gene are SEHNR and FQNEAQ (reference sequence). V was trimmed by 5 bases and J by 0 bases, leaving 13 bases between them. This clone was seen only a few times. Its specificity is not known. Libraries were prepared by immunoSEQ multiplex PCR; TCRdb keeps only in-frame clonotypes and omits some of them. The table has 64,000 or so clones, around 80% seen once. With the ViraFEST assay, the study expanded antigen-specific CD4+ T cells using viral peptide pools, then sequenced them. Following a 10-day culture, CD4+ T cells were purified. Each participant was administered two doses of either the BNT162b2 or the mRNA-1273 vaccine. Vaccine recipients, nucleocapsid antibody negative, had no prior SARS-CoV-2 infection. Half the medium was swapped for IL-2 medium on days 3 and 7.

The chain carries TRBV7-9 and TRBJ1-2, with D possibly being TRBD1 (5 bases). The sequence was collected from a human donor who received a COVID-19 vaccine. The starting material was CD4+ T cells from PBMCs cultured with HCoV-OC43 spike peptides, obtained after COVID-19 vaccination. Documented subset: HCoV-OC43 spike overlapping peptide pool stimulation. CDR3 sequence: CASSLGRTTNYGYTF. Written as DNA, the CDR3 is TGTGCCAGCAGCCTGGGACGGACAACTAACTATGGCTACACCTTC.